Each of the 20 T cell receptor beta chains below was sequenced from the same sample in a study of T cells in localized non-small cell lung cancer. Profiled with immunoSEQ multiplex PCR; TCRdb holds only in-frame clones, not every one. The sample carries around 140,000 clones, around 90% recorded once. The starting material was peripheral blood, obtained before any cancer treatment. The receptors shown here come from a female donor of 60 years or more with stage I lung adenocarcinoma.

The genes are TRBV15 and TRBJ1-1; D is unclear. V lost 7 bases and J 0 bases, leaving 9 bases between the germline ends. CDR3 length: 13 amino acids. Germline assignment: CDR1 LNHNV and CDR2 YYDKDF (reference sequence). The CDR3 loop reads CATTTDVNTEAFF. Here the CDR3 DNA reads TGTGCCACCACCACGGACGTGAACACTGAAGCTTTCTTT.

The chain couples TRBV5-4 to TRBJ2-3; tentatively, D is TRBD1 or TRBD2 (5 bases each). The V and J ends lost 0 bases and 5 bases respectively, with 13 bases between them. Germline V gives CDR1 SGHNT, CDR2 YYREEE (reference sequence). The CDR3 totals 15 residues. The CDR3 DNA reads TGTGCCAGCAGCTTGGGGAGGACACCAAGAGATACGCAGTATTTT. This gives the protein CASSLGRTPRDTQYF.

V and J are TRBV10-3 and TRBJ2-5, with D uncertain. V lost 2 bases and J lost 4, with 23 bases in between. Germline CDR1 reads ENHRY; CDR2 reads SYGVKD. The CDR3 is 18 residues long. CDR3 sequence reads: CAISEPNFDLPPVETQYF. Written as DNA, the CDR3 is TGTGCCATCAGTGAGCCGAATTTTGACCTCCCACCAGTAGAGACCCAGTACTTC.

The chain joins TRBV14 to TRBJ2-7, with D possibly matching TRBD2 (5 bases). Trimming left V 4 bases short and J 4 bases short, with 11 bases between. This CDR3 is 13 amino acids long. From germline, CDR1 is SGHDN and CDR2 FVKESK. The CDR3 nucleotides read TGTGCCAGCAGCCGAGGGCCAACTTACGAGCAGTACTTC. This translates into CASSRGPTYEQYF.

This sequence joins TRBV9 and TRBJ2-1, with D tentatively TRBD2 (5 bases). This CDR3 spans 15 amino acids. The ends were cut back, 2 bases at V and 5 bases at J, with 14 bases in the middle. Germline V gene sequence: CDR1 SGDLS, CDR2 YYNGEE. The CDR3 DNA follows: TGTGCCAGCAGCGTCTCTAGCACAACCCACAATGAGCAGTTCTTC. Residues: CASSVSSTTHNEQFF.

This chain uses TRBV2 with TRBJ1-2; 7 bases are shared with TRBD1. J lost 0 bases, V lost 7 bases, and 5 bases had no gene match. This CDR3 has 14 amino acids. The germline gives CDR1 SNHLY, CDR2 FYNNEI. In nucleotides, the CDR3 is TGTGCCAGCATGACAGGGTCCACTAACTATGGCTACACCTTC. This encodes CASMTGSTNYGYTF.

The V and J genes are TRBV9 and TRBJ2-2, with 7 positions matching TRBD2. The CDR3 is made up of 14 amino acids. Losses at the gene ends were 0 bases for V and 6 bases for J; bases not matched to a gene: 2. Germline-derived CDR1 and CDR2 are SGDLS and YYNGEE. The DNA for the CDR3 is TGTGCCAGCAGCGTAGACGGGAGGTCCGGGGAGCTGTTTTTT. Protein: CASSVDGRSGELFF.

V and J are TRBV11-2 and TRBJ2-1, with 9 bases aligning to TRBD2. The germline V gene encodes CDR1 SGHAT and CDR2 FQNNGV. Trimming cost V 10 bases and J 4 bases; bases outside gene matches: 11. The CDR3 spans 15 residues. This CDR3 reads CATSRSREGYNEQFF. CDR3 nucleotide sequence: TGTGCCACCTCCCGGTCGCGGGAGGGTTACAATGAGCAGTTCTTC.

The CDR3 spells CASREQGAQSRVYNSPLHF. In nucleotides, the CDR3 is TGTGCCAGCAGGGAACAGGGGGCGCAAAGCCGAGTCTATAATTCACCCCTCCACTTT. The chain carries TRBV28 and TRBJ1-6; 9 bases fit TRBD1. V shed 6 bases and J 3 bases; nucleotides not matched to a gene: 15. CDR1 is MDHEN and CDR2 is SYDVKM in the germline V gene. The CDR3 is made up of 19 amino acids. The complete variable domain, with remaining parts taken from reference TRBV28 and TRBJ1-6, reads DVKVTQSSRYLVKRTGEKVFLECVQDMDHENMFWYRQDPGLGLRLIYFSYDVKMKEKGDIPEGYSVSREKKERFSLILESASTNQTSMYLCASREQGAQSRVYNSPLHFGNGTRLTVT.

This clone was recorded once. The CDR3 DNA is TGTGCCAGCAGCATTTTAGCGGGGCCCGGGGATGAGCAGTTCTTC. Translating gives CASSILAGPGDEQFF. This rearrangement joins TRBV9 to TRBJ2-1; TRBD2 aligns across 8 bases. With V trimmed by 4 bases and J by 8 bases, 11 bases remained unmatched. The CDR3 loop spans 15 amino acids. Looked up from germline, CDR1 is SGDLS and CDR2 is YYNGEE.

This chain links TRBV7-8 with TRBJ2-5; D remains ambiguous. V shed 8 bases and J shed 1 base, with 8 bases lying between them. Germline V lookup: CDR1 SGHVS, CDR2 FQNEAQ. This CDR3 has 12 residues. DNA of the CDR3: TGTGCCAGCTCCACCCCCCAAGAGACCCAGTACTTC. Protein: CASSTPQETQYF.

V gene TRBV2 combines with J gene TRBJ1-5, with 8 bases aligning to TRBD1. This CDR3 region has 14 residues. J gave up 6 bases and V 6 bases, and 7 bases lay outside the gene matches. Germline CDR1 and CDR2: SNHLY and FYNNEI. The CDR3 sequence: CASRPTGGRQPQHF. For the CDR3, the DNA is TGTGCCAGCAGACCTACAGGGGGGCGTCAGCCCCAGCATTTT.

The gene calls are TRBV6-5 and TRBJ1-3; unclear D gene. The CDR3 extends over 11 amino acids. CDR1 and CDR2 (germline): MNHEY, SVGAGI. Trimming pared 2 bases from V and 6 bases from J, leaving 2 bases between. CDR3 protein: CASSYKNTIYF. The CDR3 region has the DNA TGTGCCAGCAGTTACAAAAACACCATATATTTT.

Written as DNA, the CDR3 is TGTGCCAGTGGGACTAGCGGGAGTTCGTACGAGCAGTACTTC. This translates into CASGTSGSSYEQYF. The rearrangement uses TRBV19 and TRBJ2-7; 14 nucleotides match TRBD2. CDR1 and CDR2 from the germline V gene are LNHDA and SQIVND (reference sequence). V shed 8 bases, J shed 4 bases, and the junction held 4 bases outside the gene matches. The CDR3 consists of 14 residues.

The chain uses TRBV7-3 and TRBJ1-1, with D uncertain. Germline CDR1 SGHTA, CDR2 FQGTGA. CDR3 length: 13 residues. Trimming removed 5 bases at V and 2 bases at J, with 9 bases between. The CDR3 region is CASSAQANTEAFF. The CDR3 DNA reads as TGTGCCAGCAGCGCCCAAGCAAACACTGAAGCTTTCTTT.

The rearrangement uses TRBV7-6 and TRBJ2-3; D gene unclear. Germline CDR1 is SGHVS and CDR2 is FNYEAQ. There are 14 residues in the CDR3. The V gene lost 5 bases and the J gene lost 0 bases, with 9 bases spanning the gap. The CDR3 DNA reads TGTGCCAGCAGCATCACTCCAAGCACAGATACGCAGTATTTT. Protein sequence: CASSITPSTDTQYF. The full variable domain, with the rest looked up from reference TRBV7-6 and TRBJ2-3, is GAGVSQSPRYKVTKRGQDVALRCDPISGHVSLYWYRQALGQGPEFLTYFNYEAQQDKSGLPNDRFSAERPEGSISTLTIQRTEQRDSAMYRCASSITPSTDTQYFGPGTRLTVL.

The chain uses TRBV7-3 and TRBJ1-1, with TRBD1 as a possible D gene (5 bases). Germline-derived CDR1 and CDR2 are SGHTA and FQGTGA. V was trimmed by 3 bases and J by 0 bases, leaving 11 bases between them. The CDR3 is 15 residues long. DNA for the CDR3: TGTGCCAGCAGCTTGGACATACAGGTGAACACTGAAGCTTTCTTT. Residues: CASSLDIQVNTEAFF.

The CDR3 nucleotides read TGTGCCAGCAGGTCCGGCACGTCCGGGAAAGGAGCTTTCTTT. Translated: CASRSGTSGKGAFF. The V gene is TRBV5-5, the J gene TRBJ1-1; D is ambiguous. CDR1 and CDR2 from the germline V gene are SGHKS and YYEKEE (reference sequence). V shed 5 bases and J shed 10 bases, with 21 bases lying between them. CDR3 length equals 14 residues.

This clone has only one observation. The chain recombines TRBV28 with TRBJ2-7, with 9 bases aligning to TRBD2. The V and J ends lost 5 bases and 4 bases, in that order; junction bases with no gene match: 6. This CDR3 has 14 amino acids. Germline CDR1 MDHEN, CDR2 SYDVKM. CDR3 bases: TGTGCCAGCAGTCCCTGGGCGGGGGGGTACGAGCAGTACTTC. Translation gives CASSPWAGGYEQYF.

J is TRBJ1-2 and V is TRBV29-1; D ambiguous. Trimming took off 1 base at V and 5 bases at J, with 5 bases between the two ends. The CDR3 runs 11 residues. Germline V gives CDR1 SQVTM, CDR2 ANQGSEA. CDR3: CSVEGLYGYTF. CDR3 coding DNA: TGCAGCGTTGAAGGGCTGTATGGCTACACCTTC.